Shown below are 25 T cell receptor beta chains from a single sample sequenced in a study of blood T cell repertoires in COVID-19. Clones were read by immunoSEQ multiplex PCR, and TCRdb kept only the in-frame ones, dropping some. The sample contains 200,000 to 250,000 clones, about four fifths of which appear only once. Sequences were obtained from PBMCs or T cells enriched from blood (not recorded which). The receptor source for this set is a woman between 40 and 50 years old who had recovered from COVID-19.

This clone showed up just a few times. The CDR3 sequence: CASGTPYNEQFF. The CDR3 DNA reads as TGTGCCAGTGGCACCCCCTACAATGAGCAGTTCTTC. The genes are TRBV19 and TRBJ2-1; D is unclear. V gave up 8 bases and J gave up 2 bases, with 7 bases separating them. This CDR3 comprises 12 residues. CDR1 and CDR2 from the germline V gene are LNHDA and SQIVND (reference sequence).

This clone was detected once. This chain joins TRBV10-3 and TRBJ1-1, with D tentatively TRBD1 (5 bases). This CDR3 is built from 12 residues. Trimming cost V 10 bases and J 8 bases, with 17 bases left between them. Germline assignment: CDR1 ENHRY and CDR2 SYGVKD. The CDR3 DNA follows: TGTGCCACCAGGCTAGACAGCGAGGAAGCTTTCTTT. Protein: CATRLDSEEAFF.

The CDR3 coding sequence is TGTGCCAGCACAACCCCAGAGGGAGGTATCACCGGGGAGCTGTTTTTT. It is translated as CASTTPEGGITGELFF. J is TRBJ2-2 and V is TRBV28; tentatively, D is TRBD2 (6 bases). The CDR3 covers 16 residues. CDR1 MDHEN and CDR2 SYDVKM come from the germline V gene. V was shortened by 7 bases and J by 4 bases, with 19 bases between the two germline ends.

The genes are TRBV30 and TRBJ1-3; D is unresolved. Germline CDR1 GTSNPN, CDR2 SVGIG (reference sequence). This CDR3 contains 12 residues. Trimming took off 4 bases at V and 0 bases at J, with 4 bases between the two ends. The CDR3 reads CAWTLSGNTIYF. The CDR3 bases are TGTGCCTGGACACTCTCTGGAAACACCATATATTTT. Filled out from reference TRBV30 and TRBJ1-3, the complete variable domain reads SQTIHQWPATLVQPVGSPLSLECTVEGTSNPNLYWYRQAAGRGLQLLFYSVGIGQISSEVPQNLSASRPQDRQFILSSKKLLLSDSGFYLCAWTLSGNTIYFGEGSWLTVV.

CDR3 protein: CASSLVVDSGTGELFF. The CDR3, as DNA: TGTGCCAGCAGCTTAGTCGTAGATAGCGGGACCGGGGAGCTGTTTTTT. This sequence joins TRBV7-2 and TRBJ2-2, with TRBD2 matching over 7 bases. V dropped 1 base and J dropped 5; count of bases not matched to a gene: 7. The length of the CDR3 is 16 residues. Germline values: CDR1 SGHTA, CDR2 FQGNSA.

This clone was seen once. This chain uses TRBV5-6 with TRBJ2-1, with 10 bases that match TRBD2. CDR1 is SGHDT, CDR2 YYEEEE, per germline. This CDR3 contains 16 residues. V was clipped by 3 bases and J by 2 bases; unmatched bases: 5. CDR3 nucleotides: TGTGCCAGCAGCTCCCTTCTAGCGGGGGCCTACAATGAGCAGTTCTTC. Amino acids: CASSSLLAGAYNEQFF.

The CDR3 spells CASSDPGPGYTF. In DNA form, the CDR3 reads TGCGCCAGCAGTGACCCCGGTCCTGGCTACACCTTC. This chain links TRBV10-2 with TRBJ1-2; D not resolved. V was cut by 3 bases and J by 7 bases, with 9 bases left in between. This CDR3 is built from 12 residues. Germline loops: CDR1 WSHSY, CDR2 SAAADI.

The chain couples TRBV9 to TRBJ2-3; the match to TRBD2 covers 9 bases. Germline assignment: CDR1 SGDLS and CDR2 YYNGEE. CDR3 length: 15 residues. The J segment lost 5 bases and the V segment lost 0 bases, leaving 4 bases of the junction unmatched. CDR3 region: CASSVGQAGGDTQYF. CDR3 DNA sequence: TGTGCCAGCAGCGTAGGTCAAGCGGGAGGAGATACGCAGTATTTT.

J is TRBJ2-5 and V is TRBV5-4; 9 bases align to TRBD2. In germline, CDR1 is SGHNT, CDR2 YYREEE (reference sequence). CDR3 length: 16 amino acids. After removal of 2 bases from V and 6 bases from J, the junction contained 11 bases not matched to a gene. The CDR3 sequence: CASSFYAGGGVQTQYF. Here the CDR3 DNA reads TGTGCCAGCAGCTTTTATGCGGGAGGGGGCGTGCAGACCCAGTACTTC. The variable domain in full, with the rest retrieved from reference TRBV5-4 and TRBJ2-5, is ETGVTQSPTHLIKTRGQQVTLRCSSQSGHNTVSWYQQALGQGPQFIFQYYREEENGRGNFPPRFSGLQFPNYSSELNVNALELDDSALYLCASSFYAGGGVQTQYFGPGTRLLVL.

The chain combines TRBV28 with TRBJ1-2; TRBD1 might be the D (5 bases). CDR1 is MDHEN and CDR2 is SYDVKM in the germline V gene. The ends were cut back, 6 bases at V and 4 bases at J, with 18 bases in the middle. The CDR3 consists of 15 residues. The CDR3 DNA reads as TGTGCCAGCAGCGTACGGGGGGGATTGGCCTATGGCTACACCTTC. Translating it yields CASSVRGGLAYGYTF.

Note on this clone: The identical CDR3 is also encoded by other nucleotide sequences in the sample. The gene calls are TRBV7-2 and TRBJ2-1; possible D gene TRBD1, 6 bases. V gave up 5 bases and J gave up 2 bases, with 10 bases separating them. CDR1 and CDR2 (germline): SGHTA, FQGNSA. The CDR3 is 14 residues long. In DNA, the CDR3 is TGTGCCAGCAGCCCGGGACAAGCCTACAATGAGCAGTTCTTC. Translation: CASSPGQAYNEQFF. Looking up the rest from reference TRBV7-2 and TRBJ2-1 gives the full variable domain: GAGVSQSPSNKVTEKGKDVELRCDPISGHTALYWYRQSLGQGLEFLIYFQGNSAPDKSGLPSDRFSAERTGGSVSTLTIQRTQQEDSAVYLCASSPGQAYNEQFFGPGTRLTVL.

The chain combines TRBV4-1 with TRBJ2-7; weak D call: TRBD1 (6 bases). The CDR3 loop spans 15 amino acids. The V end was cut by 4 bases, the J end by 2 bases, with 15 bases between. Per germline, CDR1 MGHRA and CDR2 YSYEKL. The CDR3 is CASSRQQGGPYEQYF. CDR3 bases: TGCGCCAGCAGCCGACAACAGGGTGGCCCCTACGAGCAGTACTTC.

The CDR3 coding sequence is TGTGCCAGCAGCTCACGGGACAGAAACACCGGGGAGCTGTTTTTT. This gives the protein CASSSRDRNTGELFF. The chain employs TRBV5-4 and TRBJ2-2, with 7 bases identical to TRBD1. Germline V CDR1 and CDR2: SGHNT, YYREEE (reference sequence). The trim removed 3 bases at V and 2 bases at J, leaving 4 bases unmatched. This CDR3 contains 15 residues.

This chain uses TRBV3-1 (or the pseudogene TRBV3-2) with TRBJ2-1; 9 nucleotides align to TRBD1. The germline gives CDR1 LGHDT, CDR2 YNNKEL (reference sequence). This CDR3 is 20 amino acids long. V lost 2 bases and J lost 7; bases outside the gene matches: 21. The CDR3 spells CASSQTRDRVVCGSSNEQFF. The CDR3 nucleotides read TGTGCCAGCAGCCAAACCCGGGACAGGGTGGTCTGCGGGAGCAGTAATGAGCAGTTCTTC.

The chain uses TRBV28 and TRBJ2-7, with 9 positions matching TRBD2. Germline V gene sequence: CDR1 MDHEN, CDR2 SYDVKM. V was clipped by 2 bases and J by 3 bases; unmatched bases: 11. This CDR3 has 17 residues. CDR3 residues: CASSLSSGGVVGYEQYF. CDR3 sequence (DNA): TGTGCCAGCAGTTTAAGTAGCGGGGGAGTGGTGGGCTACGAGCAGTACTTC.

The chain joins TRBV5-4 to TRBJ2-5; a weak D match, TRBD2 (5 bases). This CDR3 has 13 residues. The germline gives CDR1 SGHNT, CDR2 YYREEE (reference sequence). The germline V and J ends were trimmed by 0 bases and 6 bases, with 9 bases remaining between them. Here the CDR3 reads CASSLDPGKTQYF. CDR3 sequence (DNA): TGTGCCAGCAGCTTGGACCCGGGGAAGACCCAGTACTTC.

This rearrangement joins TRBV28 to TRBJ1-2; TRBD1 is a possible D gene (6 bases). Between the trimmed V and J ends, which lost 6 bases and 4 bases, there was a span of 12 bases. The V gene's germline CDR1 is MDHEN and CDR2 SYDVKM. The CDR3 spans 13 residues. This CDR3 reads CASSQTGIYGYTF. CDR3 DNA sequence: TGTGCCAGCAGCCAGACAGGAATCTATGGCTACACCTTC.

The gene calls are TRBV12-3 or TRBV12-4 and TRBJ1-2; D call uncertain. The CDR3 loop spans 13 amino acids. Between the trimmed V and J ends, which lost 6 bases and 5 bases, there was a span of 13 bases. CDR3 region: CASSPDGVYGYTF. In DNA, the CDR3 is TGTGCCAGCAGCCCAGACGGAGTTTATGGCTACACCTTC.

The chain joins TRBV9 to TRBJ2-3; D is unresolved. The CDR3 has 12 amino acids. Germline V gene lookup returns CDR1 SGDLS and CDR2 YYNGEE. V was pared by 4 bases and J by 0 bases, with 3 bases between. The CDR3 here is CASSSSTDTQYF. In DNA, the CDR3 is TGTGCCAGCAGCTCAAGCACAGATACGCAGTATTTT.

The rearrangement joins TRBV2 to TRBJ1-2; 9 nucleotides align to TRBD1. This CDR3 spans 15 amino acids. The germline gives CDR1 SNHLY, CDR2 FYNNEI. V was clipped by 0 bases and J by 4 bases; unmatched bases: 3. The CDR3 spells CASSEAGQGGYGYTF. The CDR3, as DNA: TGTGCCAGCAGTGAAGCGGGACAGGGAGGCTATGGCTACACCTTC.

The chain has TRBV2 and TRBJ1-1; tentatively, D is TRBD1 (6 bases). Deletions cut 3 bases from V and 5 bases from J, with 19 bases between. The CDR3 length is 16 residues. Germline lookup yields CDR1 SNHLY and CDR2 FYNNEI. Here the CDR3 DNA reads TGTGCCAGCAGTGAGAGAACCACAGGGTTTTGGACTGAAGCTTTCTTT. It codes for CASSERTTGFWTEAFF.

This chain connects TRBV27 to TRBJ2-3, with TRBD2 matching 12 bases. J lost 5 bases, V lost 6 bases, and 12 bases had no gene match. The CDR3 has 17 residues. Per the germline V gene, CDR1 is MNHEY and CDR2 is SMNVEV (reference sequence). Here the CDR3 reads CASRDRRLAGVVDTQYF. In DNA form, the CDR3 reads TGTGCCAGCAGGGATCGCCGACTAGCGGGAGTTGTAGATACGCAGTATTTT.

This chain joins TRBV5-3 and TRBJ1-4; 7 nucleotides align to TRBD1. TRBV5-3 falls under the ORF class, with uncertain function. The ends lost 0 bases at V and 8 bases at J; junction bases unmatched: 7. This CDR3 region has 15 residues. The CDR3 nucleotides read TGTGCCAGAAGCTTGGGGACAGGATCAGGGGAAAAACTGTTTTTT. It specifies CARSLGTGSGEKLFF.

The J gene is TRBJ2-2, the V gene TRBV3-1 (or the pseudogene TRBV3-2); 14 bases align to TRBD2. The CDR3 contains 17 residues. With 0 bases clipped from V and 6 bases from J, the junction kept 3 bases outside the gene matches. Germline V gene data show CDR1 as LGHDT and CDR2 as YNNKEL (reference sequence). The CDR3 bases are TGTGCCAGCAGCCAAGAAGCGACTAGCGGGAGGGCCGGGGAGCTGTTTTTT. As protein: CASSQEATSGRAGELFF.

The chain joins TRBV5-4 to TRBJ2-1; 14 bases fit TRBD2. This CDR3 region has 15 residues. The ends lost 5 bases at V and 14 bases at J; junction bases unmatched: 12. The germline V gene encodes CDR1 SGHNT and CDR2 YYREEE (reference sequence). The CDR3 loop is CASSIFGTSGSLEFF. The CDR3 DNA sequence: TGTGCCAGCAGTATCTTTGGGACTAGCGGGAGTCTGGAGTTCTTC.